The 23 T cell receptor beta chains below were found in one sample sequenced in a study of T cell responses to AZD1222 COVID-19 vaccine. Some clones are missing from TCRdb's copy, which holds only in-frame ones; the method was immunoSEQ multiplex PCR. The data show roughly 140,000 clones, around nine tenths seen once. The sample in question was peripheral blood, obtained on day 0 of AZD1222 vaccination. The receptor set was obtained from an adult in good health.

V usage is TRBV5-4 and J usage is TRBJ2-1; TRBD2 matches at 9 bases. With V trimmed by 4 bases and J by 6 bases, 5 bases remained unmatched. CDR3 size: 14 residues. The V gene's germline CDR1 is SGHNT and CDR2 YYREEE (reference sequence). The CDR3 here is CASSAGLAFNEQFF. The CDR3 bases are TGTGCCAGCAGCGCGGGACTAGCATTCAATGAGCAGTTCTTC.

The J gene is TRBJ2-3, the V gene TRBV6-5; no firm D call. Trimming removed 6 bases at V and 4 bases at J, with 11 bases between. The CDR3 is made up of 13 amino acids. From germline, CDR1 is MNHEY and CDR2 SVGAGI. The CDR3 spells CASRDDGPDTQYF. The CDR3 nucleotides read TGTGCCAGCAGGGACGACGGGCCAGATACGCAGTATTTT.

The chain uses TRBV20-1 and TRBJ2-3; 9 positions match TRBD1. Germline V gene data show CDR1 as DFQATT and CDR2 as SNEGSKA (reference sequence). CDR3 length equals 16 residues. The junction had 7 bases not matched to a gene; V was cut back by 3 bases and J by 0 bases. This chain's CDR3 is CSASGAGTGSTDTQYF. CDR3 coding DNA: TGCAGTGCTAGTGGGGCCGGGACAGGGAGCACAGATACGCAGTATTTT.

The genes are TRBV27 and TRBJ2-5, with unresolved D. The CDR3 loop spans 13 amino acids. Trimming shortened V by 3 bases and J by 2 bases, and 7 bases separated the two germline ends. The germline CDR1 and CDR2 sequences are MNHEY and SMNVEV (reference sequence). The CDR3 reads CASSFSRQETQYF. The CDR3 DNA sequence: TGTGCCAGCAGTTTTTCCAGACAAGAGACCCAGTACTTC.

The V and J genes are TRBV5-1 and TRBJ1-1; TRBD1 matches 8 bases. The CDR3 has 14 amino acids. Germline V lookup: CDR1 SGHRS, CDR2 YFSETQ. Trimming at V came to 4 bases and at J to 5 bases, leaving 7 bases not matched to a gene. CDR3 in DNA: TGCGCCAGCAGCATGACAGGGGTCGGGACTGAAGCTTTCTTT. Encoded protein: CASSMTGVGTEAFF.

The CDR3 DNA sequence: TGCGCCAGCAGCCAAGATCTCGGCGGGAGGATTTACAATGAGCAGTTCTTC. Translating gives CASSQDLGGRIYNEQFF. The chain combines TRBV4-1 with TRBJ2-1, with TRBD2 matching over 8 bases. J lost 4 bases, V lost 0 bases, and 8 bases had no gene match. Germline V CDR1 and CDR2: MGHRA, YSYEKL. The CDR3 totals 17 residues.

Only a few counts were recorded for this clone. V and J are TRBV13 and TRBJ2-3, with D hard to call. Between the trimmed V and J ends, which lost 5 bases and 2 bases, there was a span of 11 bases. This CDR3 is 14 amino acids long. Germline values: CDR1 PRHDT, CDR2 FYEKMQ (reference sequence). CDR3 sequence reads: CASSPTPFTDTQYF. The CDR3 DNA sequence: TGTGCCAGCAGCCCTACCCCGTTCACAGATACGCAGTATTTT.

J is TRBJ2-7 and V is TRBV5-1; 7 bases line up with TRBD2. The CDR3 extends over 13 amino acids. V shed 2 bases and J 3 bases; nucleotides not matched to a gene: 2. Germline lookup yields CDR1 SGHRS and CDR2 YFSETQ. The CDR3, as DNA: TGCGCCAGCAGCTTTACTAGCGTCTACGAGCAGTACTTC. Translation: CASSFTSVYEQYF.

The genes are TRBV19 and TRBJ1-2, with D possibly being TRBD1 (5 bases). The CDR3 consists of 16 residues. The germline V gene encodes CDR1 LNHDA and CDR2 SQIVND (reference sequence). V gave up 4 bases and J gave up 1 base, with 16 bases separating them. The CDR3 region is CASSTATTEHNYGYTF. In nucleotides, the CDR3 is TGTGCCAGTAGTACCGCCACGACAGAGCATAACTATGGCTACACCTTC.

The chain recombines TRBV6-5 with TRBJ1-2; 8 bases fit TRBD1. This CDR3 is 15 amino acids long. CDR1 MNHEY and CDR2 SVGAGI come from the germline V gene. V trimming: 5 bases; J trimming: 8 bases; junction bases outside the gene matches: 13. In DNA form, the CDR3 reads TGTGCCAGCAGTCCACCGACAGGGGCTGTTTGGGGCTACACCTTC. Protein product: CASSPPTGAVWGYTF.

The chain joins TRBV14 to TRBJ1-6, with D perhaps matching TRBD1 (5 bases). The germline V gene encodes CDR1 SGHDN and CDR2 FVKESK. V gave up 4 bases and J gave up 10 bases, with 17 bases separating them. There are 15 residues in the CDR3. The CDR3 region has the DNA TGTGCCAGCAGCCGCCTAGAGGGGCCCAAGTCACCCCTCCACTTT. Its translation is CASSRLEGPKSPLHF.

V and J are TRBV6-5 and TRBJ1-3, with a tentative D call TRBD1 (6 bases). The V and J ends lost 6 bases and 4 bases respectively, with 13 bases between them. The CDR3 runs to 14 residues. Germline CDR1 is MNHEY and CDR2 is SVGAGI. Written as DNA, the CDR3 is TGTGCCAGCAGGATAACAGGGTTCGGAAACACCATATATTTT. Translating gives CASRITGFGNTIYF.

This sequence joins TRBV4-2 and TRBJ1-2; D is undetermined. This CDR3 spans 14 amino acids. Germline CDR1 reads LGHNA; CDR2 reads YNFKEQ. The ends were cut back, 0 bases at V and 8 bases at J, with 13 bases in the middle. This CDR3 reads CASSQEPGGYGYTF. CDR3 DNA: TGTGCCAGCAGCCAAGAGCCCGGAGGGTACGGCTACACCTTC.

The genes are TRBV5-1 and TRBJ2-3; 7 bases align to TRBD1. From germline, CDR1 is SGHRS and CDR2 YFSETQ. V gave up 2 bases and J gave up 5 bases; unmatched junction bases: 5. CDR3 length equals 14 residues. DNA of the CDR3: TGCGCCAGCAGCTTAGGACAGGTAGTAGATACGCAGTATTTT. Encoded protein: CASSLGQVVDTQYF.

This clone came up once. The chain employs TRBV19 and TRBJ1-1; 7 bases are a match to TRBD1. Germline V gene sequence: CDR1 LNHDA, CDR2 SQIVND (reference sequence). J lost 0 bases, V lost 9 bases, and 13 bases had no gene match. CDR3 length: 16 residues. CDR3 nucleotide sequence: TGTGCCAGCCAACCGACAGGGTTAAGGATGAACACTGAAGCTTTCTTT. Translating it yields CASQPTGLRMNTEAFF.

The V gene is TRBV24-1, the J gene TRBJ1-1, with a possible D match to TRBD1 (5 bases). The germline gives CDR1 KGHDR, CDR2 SFDVKD. V was trimmed by 3 bases and J by 1 base, leaving 11 bases between them. CDR3 length equals 15 residues. The CDR3 DNA follows: TGTGCCACCAGTGATCCGAGGGGCGGGAACACTGAAGCTTTCTTT. Translation: CATSDPRGGNTEAFF.

This chain connects TRBV4-2 to TRBJ1-5, with D perhaps matching TRBD1 (5 bases). The V gene's germline CDR1 is LGHNA and CDR2 YNFKEQ. This CDR3 has 15 amino acids. V dropped 3 bases and J dropped 7 bases, with 16 bases sitting between them. The CDR3 coding sequence is TGTGCCAGCAGCCATCCGGGGGGTCCTGGGCAGCCCCAGCATTTT. Its translation: CASSHPGGPGQPQHF.

The genes are TRBV7-2 and TRBJ1-2, with 8 bases identical to TRBD1. The junction had 5 bases not matched to a gene; V was cut back by 4 bases and J by 4 bases. Germline CDR1 is SGHTA and CDR2 is FQGNSA. The CDR3 has 14 residues. CDR3 sequence reads: CASSSGTGGYGYTF. The CDR3, as DNA: TGTGCCAGCAGCTCCGGGACAGGTGGCTATGGCTACACCTTC.

The chain employs TRBV18 and TRBJ2-5, with D maybe TRBD1 (5 bases). Germline CDR1 and CDR2: KGHSH and LQKENI. V was clipped by 1 base and J by 5 bases, with 14 bases between them. CDR3 length equals 15 residues. CDR3 region: CASSPRSGYSETQYF. The DNA of the CDR3 is TGTGCCAGCTCACCACGGTCAGGGTATTCGGAGACCCAGTACTTC. The entire variable domain, with the rest obtained from reference TRBV18 and TRBJ2-5, is as follows: NAGVMQNPRHLVRRRGQEARLRCSPMKGHSHVYWYRQLPEEGLKFMVYLQKENIIDESGMPKERFSAEFPKEGPSILRIQQVVRGDSAAYFCASSPRSGYSETQYFGPGTRLLVL.

The chain carries TRBV28 and TRBJ2-7; perhaps D is TRBD1 or TRBD2 (5 bases each). The CDR3 length is 15 residues. CDR1 is MDHEN and CDR2 is SYDVKM in the germline V gene. V was cut by 3 bases and J by 0 bases, with 12 bases left in between. CDR3 amino acids: CASSLPGRLSYEQYF. DNA for the CDR3: TGTGCCAGCAGTTTGCCGGGGCGCCTCTCCTACGAGCAGTACTTC.

V is TRBV5-4 and J is TRBJ2-5; no clear D. Germline V gene lookup returns CDR1 SGHNT and CDR2 YYREEE (reference sequence). V gave up 0 bases and J gave up 10 bases, with 13 bases separating them. The CDR3 runs to 13 residues. CDR3 residues: CASSLGSRIDQYF. The CDR3 DNA follows: TGTGCCAGCAGCTTGGGTTCGAGAATTGACCAGTACTTC.

CDR3 in DNA: TGTGCCAGCAGTTTTGACAGGGGGGGAAACACCATATATTTT. Translated: CASSFDRGGNTIYF. The chain joins TRBV6-5 to TRBJ1-3; TRBD1 aligns across 9 bases. The germline V gene has CDR1 MNHEY and CDR2 SVGAGI. This CDR3 contains 14 residues. Trimming at V came to 4 bases and at J to 4 bases, leaving 2 bases not matched to a gene.

The rearrangement links TRBV28 to TRBJ2-7; D is uncertain. The germline CDR1 and CDR2 sequences are MDHEN and SYDVKM. This CDR3 is built from 10 residues. Deletions cut 6 bases from V and 5 bases from J, with 5 bases between. CDR3 nucleotides: TGTGCCAGCAGCAACAACGAGCAGTACTTC. Amino acids: CASSNNEQYF.